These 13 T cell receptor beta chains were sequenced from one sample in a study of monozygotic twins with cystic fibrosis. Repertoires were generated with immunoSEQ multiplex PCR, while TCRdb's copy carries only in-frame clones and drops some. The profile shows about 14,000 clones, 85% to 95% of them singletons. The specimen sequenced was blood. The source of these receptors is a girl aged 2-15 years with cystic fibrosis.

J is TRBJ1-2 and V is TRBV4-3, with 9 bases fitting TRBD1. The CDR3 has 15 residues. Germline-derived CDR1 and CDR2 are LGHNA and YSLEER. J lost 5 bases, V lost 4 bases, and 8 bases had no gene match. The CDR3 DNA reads TGCGCCAGCAGCCCGGACCGGGGACAGGGTTATGGCTACACCTTC. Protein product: CASSPDRGQGYGYTF.

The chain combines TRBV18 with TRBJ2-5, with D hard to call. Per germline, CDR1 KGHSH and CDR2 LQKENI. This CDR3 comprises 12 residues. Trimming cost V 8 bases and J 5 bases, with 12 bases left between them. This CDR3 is CASAINWETQYF. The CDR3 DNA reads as TGTGCCAGCGCCATCAACTGGGAGACCCAGTACTTC.

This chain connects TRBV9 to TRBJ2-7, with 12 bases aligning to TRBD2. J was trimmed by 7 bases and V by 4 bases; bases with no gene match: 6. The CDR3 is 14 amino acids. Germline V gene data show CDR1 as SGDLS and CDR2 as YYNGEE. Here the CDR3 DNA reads TGTGCCAGCAGCCTAGCGGGAGGGACGGGTGAGCAGTACTTC. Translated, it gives CASSLAGGTGEQYF.

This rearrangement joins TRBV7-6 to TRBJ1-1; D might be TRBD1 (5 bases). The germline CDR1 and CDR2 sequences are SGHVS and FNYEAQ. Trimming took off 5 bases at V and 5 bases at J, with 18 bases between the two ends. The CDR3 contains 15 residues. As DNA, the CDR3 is TGTGCCAGCAGCGAGTGGGCAGGGCGGGGGACTGAAGCTTTCTTT. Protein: CASSEWAGRGTEAFF.

CDR3 bases: TGTGCTAGTGGTTCGAGCGGGAGGGCCTCCTACGAGCAGTACTTC. Amino acid sequence: CASGSSGRASYEQYF. This chain joins TRBV12-5 and TRBJ2-7; 10 nucleotides match TRBD2. This CDR3 comprises 15 residues. Germline loops: CDR1 LGHNT, CDR2 FRNRAP. After removal of 4 bases from V and 0 bases from J, the junction contained 3 bases not matched to a gene.

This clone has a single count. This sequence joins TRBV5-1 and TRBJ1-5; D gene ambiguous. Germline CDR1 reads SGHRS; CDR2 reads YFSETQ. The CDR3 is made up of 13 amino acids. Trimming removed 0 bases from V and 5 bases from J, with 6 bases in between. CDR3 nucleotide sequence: TGCGCCAGCAGCTTGGAACCGTATCAGCCCCAGCATTTT. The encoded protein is CASSLEPYQPQHF.

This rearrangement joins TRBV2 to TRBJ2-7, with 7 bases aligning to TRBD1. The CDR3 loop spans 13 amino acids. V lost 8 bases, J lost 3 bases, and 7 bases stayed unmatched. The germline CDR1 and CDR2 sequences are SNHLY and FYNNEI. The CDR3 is CASFYRGYYEQYF. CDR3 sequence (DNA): TGTGCCAGCTTTTACAGGGGATACTACGAGCAGTACTTC. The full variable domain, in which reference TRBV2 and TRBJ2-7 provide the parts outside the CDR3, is EPEVTQTPSHQVTQMGQEVILRCVPISNHLYFYWYRQILGQKVEFLVSFYNNEISEKSEIFDDQFSVERPDGSNFTLKIRSTKLEDSAMYFCASFYRGYYEQYFGPGTRLTVT.

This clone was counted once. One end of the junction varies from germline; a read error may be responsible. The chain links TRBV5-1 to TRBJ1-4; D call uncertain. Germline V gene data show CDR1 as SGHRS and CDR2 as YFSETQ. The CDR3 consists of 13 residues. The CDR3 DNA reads TGTGCCAGCAGCTTGTGGGGAGGTGAAAAACTGTTTTTT. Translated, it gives CASSLWGGEKLFF.

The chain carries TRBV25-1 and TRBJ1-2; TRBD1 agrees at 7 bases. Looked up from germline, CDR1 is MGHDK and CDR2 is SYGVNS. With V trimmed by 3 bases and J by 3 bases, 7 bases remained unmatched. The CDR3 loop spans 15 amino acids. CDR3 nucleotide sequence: TGTGCCAGCAGTGATTCGTGGGGACAGTACTATGGCTACACCTTC. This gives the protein CASSDSWGQYYGYTF.

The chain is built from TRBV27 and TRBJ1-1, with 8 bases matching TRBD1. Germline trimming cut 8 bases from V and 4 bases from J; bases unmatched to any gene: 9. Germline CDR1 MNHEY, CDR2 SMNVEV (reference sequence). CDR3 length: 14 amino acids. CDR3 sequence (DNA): TGTGCCAGCGGGGCAGGGGGCTCTGGCACTGAAGCTTTCTTT. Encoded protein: CASGAGGSGTEAFF.

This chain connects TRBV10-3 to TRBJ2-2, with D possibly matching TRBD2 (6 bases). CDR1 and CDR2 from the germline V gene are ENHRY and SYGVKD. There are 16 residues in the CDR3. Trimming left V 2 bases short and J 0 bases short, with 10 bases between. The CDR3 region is CAISERRESNTGELFF. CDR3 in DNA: TGTGCCATCAGTGAGAGACGGGAGTCGAACACCGGGGAGCTGTTTTTT.

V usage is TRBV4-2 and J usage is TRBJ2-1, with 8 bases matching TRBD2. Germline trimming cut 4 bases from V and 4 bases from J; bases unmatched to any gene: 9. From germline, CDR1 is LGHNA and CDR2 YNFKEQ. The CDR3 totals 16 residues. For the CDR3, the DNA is TGTGCCAGCAGCCCCAATAGCGGGGACCTTTACAATGAGCAGTTCTTC. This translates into CASSPNSGDLYNEQFF.

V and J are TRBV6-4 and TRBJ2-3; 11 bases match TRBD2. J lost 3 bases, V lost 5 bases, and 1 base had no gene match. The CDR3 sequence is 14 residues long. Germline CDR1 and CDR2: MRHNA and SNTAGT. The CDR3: CASSRLAGTDTQYF. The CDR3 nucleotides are TGTGCCAGCAGTCGACTAGCGGGAACAGATACGCAGTATTTT.